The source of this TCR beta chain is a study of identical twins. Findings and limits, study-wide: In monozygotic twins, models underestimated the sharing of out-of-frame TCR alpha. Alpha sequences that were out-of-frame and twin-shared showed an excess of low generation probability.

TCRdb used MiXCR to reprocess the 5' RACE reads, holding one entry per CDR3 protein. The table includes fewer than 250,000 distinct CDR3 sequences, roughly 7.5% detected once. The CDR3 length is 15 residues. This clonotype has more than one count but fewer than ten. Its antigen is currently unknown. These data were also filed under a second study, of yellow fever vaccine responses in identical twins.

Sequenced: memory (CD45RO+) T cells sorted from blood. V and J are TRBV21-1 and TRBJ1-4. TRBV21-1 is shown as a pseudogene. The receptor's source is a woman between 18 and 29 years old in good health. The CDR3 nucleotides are TGTGCCAGCAGCACCAGTTCACGAACTAATGAAAAACTGTTTTTT. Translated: CASSTSSRTNEKLFF.